This T cell receptor (beta chain) was observed in a study of CD8+ T cells in alopecia areata. The CDR3 loop spans 15 amino acids. CDR1 and CDR2 from the germline V gene are MNHEY and SVGAGI. V trimming: 5 bases; J trimming: 2 bases; junction bases outside the gene matches: 7. In each case, RNA was isolated and then reverse transcribed into cDNA as the sequencing template. Assay: immunoSEQ multiplex PCR; the TCRdb copy retains only in-frame clones and omits some. The table shows roughly 140,000 clones, with around 82% occurring only once. Described treatment: oral pan-JAK inhibitor, 5-10 mg twice daily.

The chain joins TRBV6-5 to TRBJ2-7, with 9 bases fitting TRBD1. The sequenced sample was CD8+ T cells sorted from blood, obtained at week 4, from a patient treated with tofacitinib. The source of this sequence is a human donor with alopecia areata. The CDR3 reads CASSPRDRDPYEQYF. CDR3 nucleotides: TGTGCCAGCAGTCCCCGGGACAGGGACCCCTACGAGCAGTACTTC.